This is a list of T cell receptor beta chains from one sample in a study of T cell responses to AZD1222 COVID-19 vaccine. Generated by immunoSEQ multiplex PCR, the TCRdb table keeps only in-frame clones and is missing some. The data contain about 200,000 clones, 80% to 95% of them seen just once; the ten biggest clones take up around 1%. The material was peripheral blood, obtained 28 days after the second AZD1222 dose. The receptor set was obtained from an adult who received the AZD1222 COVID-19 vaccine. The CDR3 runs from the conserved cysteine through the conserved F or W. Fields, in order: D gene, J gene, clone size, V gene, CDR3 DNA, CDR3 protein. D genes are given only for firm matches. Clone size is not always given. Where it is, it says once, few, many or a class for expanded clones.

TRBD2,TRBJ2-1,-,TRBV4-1,TGCGCCAGCAGCCACCAGACACTAGCGGTGAACAATGAGCAGTTCTTC,CASSHQTLAVNNEQFF
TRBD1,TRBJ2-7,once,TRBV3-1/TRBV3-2,TGTGCCAGCAGCCATCTTTGGTCGGACAGGAGCGACTACGAGCAGTACTTC,CASSHLWSDRSDYEQYF
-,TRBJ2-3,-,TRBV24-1,TGTGCCACCAGTATAGGGACAGATACGCAGTATTTT,CATSIGTDTQYF
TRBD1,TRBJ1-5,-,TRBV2,TGTGCTTCCGGGGGACAGGGGAGTGGTAGCAATCAGCCCCAGCATTTT,CASGGQGSGSNQPQHF
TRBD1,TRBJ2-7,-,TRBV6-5,TGTGCCAGCAGAAAAGCCGGGACAGATTTTTACGAGCAGTACTTC,CASRKAGTDFYEQYF
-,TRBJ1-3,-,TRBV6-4,TGTGCCAGCAGTGAGTCCCCGGGAAACACCATATATTTT,CASSESPGNTIYF
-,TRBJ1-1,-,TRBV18,TGTGCCAGCTCACCACCGCATACAAAGAACACTGAAGCTTTCTTT,CASSPPHTKNTEAFF
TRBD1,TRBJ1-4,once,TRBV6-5,TGTGCCAGCCTGGGGACAGACGAGGGAAAACTGTTTTTT,CASLGTDEGKLFF
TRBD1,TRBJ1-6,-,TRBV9,TGTGCCAGCAGCGTAGATCCGAACACCGGGACAGGTTTAAGCTCCTATAATTCACCCCTCCACTTT,CASSVDPNTGTGLSSYNSPLHF
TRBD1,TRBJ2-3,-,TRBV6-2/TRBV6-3,TGTGCCAGCAGTAACCCCGGGACAGGGGTTGGGGATACGCAGTATTTT,CASSNPGTGVGDTQYF
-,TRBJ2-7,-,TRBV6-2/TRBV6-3,TGTGCCAGCAGTTATGGGGCAGGTGGACCCTACGAGCAGTACTTC,CASSYGAGGPYEQYF
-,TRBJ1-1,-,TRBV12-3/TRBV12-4,TGTGCCAGCAGTTTACTGGTTGGCACTGAAGCTTTCTTT,CASSLLVGTEAFF
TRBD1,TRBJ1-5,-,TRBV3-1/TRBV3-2,TGTGCCAGCAGCCAAGACTCGACAGGGGCCCATCCTTATCAGCCCCAGCATTTT,CASSQDSTGAHPYQPQHF
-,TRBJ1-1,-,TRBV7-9,TGTGCCAGCAGCTTTATGAACACTGAAGCTTTCTTT,CASSFMNTEAFF
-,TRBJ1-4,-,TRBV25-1,TGTGCCAGCAGTGAACACGGACAGAGTGAAAAACTGTTTTTT,CASSEHGQSEKLFF
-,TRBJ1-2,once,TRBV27,TGTGCCAGCAGCCCCACTATCGGGACCGACGCAGTTAACTATGGCTACACCTTC,CASSPTIGTDAVNYGYTF
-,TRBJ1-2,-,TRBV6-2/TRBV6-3,TGTGCCAGCAGTTACAGCCCGGCTGGTAGCTACACCTTC,CASSYSPAGSYTF
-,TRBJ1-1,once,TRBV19,TGTGCCAGTAGTTCGACACCGAACACTGAAGCTTTCTTT,CASSSTPNTEAFF
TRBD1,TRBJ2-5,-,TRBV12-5,TGTGCTAGTGGTTTGGCCCATCAATCGACAGGGAAAGAGACCCAGTACTTC,CASGLAHQSTGKETQYF
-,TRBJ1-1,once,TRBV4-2,TGTGCCAGCAGCCACTACCAGGGAGGCACTGAAGCTTTCTTT,CASSHYQGGTEAFF
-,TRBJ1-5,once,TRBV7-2,TGTGCCAGCAGTCCGGTTAGTAGCAATCAGCCCCAGCATTTT,CASSPVSSNQPQHF
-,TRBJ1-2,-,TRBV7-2,TGTGCCAGCAGCTTAGTCATGGGTGCTAACTATGGCTACACCTTC,CASSLVMGANYGYTF
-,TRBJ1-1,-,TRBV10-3,TGTGCCATCAGTGACCCACACCAGAACACTGAAGCTTTCTTT,CAISDPHQNTEAFF
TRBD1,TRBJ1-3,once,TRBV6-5,TGTGCCAGCGAGACAGGGACTTCTGGAAACACCATATATTTT,CASETGTSGNTIYF
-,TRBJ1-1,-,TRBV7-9,TGTGCCAGCAGCCCAACCATGGGATTCGGGACTGAAGCTTTCTTT,CASSPTMGFGTEAFF
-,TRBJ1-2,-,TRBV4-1,TGCGCCAGCAGTACTGGGGGAGCTCCCTATGGCTACACCTTC,CASSTGGAPYGYTF
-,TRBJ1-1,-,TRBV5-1,TGCGCCAGCAGCTTGGGACTACAGGGGAACACTGAAGCTTTCTTT,CASSLGLQGNTEAFF